Each of the 25 T cell receptor beta chains below was sequenced from the same sample in a study of T cells expressing NK-cell markers. Reprocessing the 5' RACE reads, TCRdb reports a single entry for every CDR3 protein and omits DNA. The ten top clones account for over 35%, within a sample of some 140,000 distinct CDR3 sequences. Sequenced material: blood T cells: a sorted CD56 or NKG2C T cell subset, CD4+ or CD8+ T cells, or bulk PBMC T cells (not recorded which). These receptors all come from a woman in her forties or fifties in good health.

The chain recombines TRBV30 with TRBJ2-2; TCRdb's D call of TRBD2 is untestable without DNA. The germline V gene encodes CDR1 GTSNPN and CDR2 SVGIG (reference sequence). The CDR3 is made up of 17 amino acids. CDR3 region: CAWSPGLAGDVSGELFF.

This chain connects TRBV6-1 to TRBJ1-6; TCRdb gives TRBD1 as the D gene, but with no DNA this cannot be confirmed. This CDR3 spans 19 amino acids. Germline V gene data show CDR1 as MNHNS and CDR2 as SASEGT. CDR3: CAILRTGGLKSSYNSPLHF.

This chain connects TRBV29-1 to TRBJ2-7. CDR3 size: 13 residues. Germline V CDR1 and CDR2: SQVTM, ANQGSEA. CDR3 amino acids: CSVVYPIGYEQYF.

The chain uses TRBV3-1 and TRBJ1-1; TCRdb outputs TRBD1, but without DNA this stays unchecked. Germline loops: CDR1 LGHDT, CDR2 YNNKEL (reference sequence). The CDR3 loop spans 12 amino acids. The CDR3 is CASSPPGTEAFF.

The chain employs TRBV4-1 and TRBJ2-6. The CDR3 sequence is 17 residues long. Per germline, CDR1 MGHRA and CDR2 YSYEKL. CDR3 sequence: CASSLNIDRSGANVLTF.

The chain carries TRBV7-2 and TRBJ1-1. The CDR3 runs to 12 residues. Germline V lookup: CDR1 SGHTA, CDR2 FQGNSA. The chain's CDR3 is CASSSMYTEAFF.

V is TRBV7-9 and J is TRBJ2-4; TCRdb's D gene call, TRBD2, goes unchecked for lack of DNA. Germline values: CDR1 SEHNR, CDR2 FQNEAQ (reference sequence). This CDR3 contains 16 residues. CDR3 sequence reads: CASSPWEGRVKNIQYF.

V usage is TRBV4-1 and J usage is TRBJ2-3. Germline CDR1 MGHRA, CDR2 YSYEKL. CDR3 length: 15 amino acids. Here the CDR3 reads CASSPRGLKSDTQYF.

The chain employs TRBV6-2 or TRBV6-3 and TRBJ2-4; TCRdb names TRBD1, which stays unverified in the absence of DNA. Germline V CDR1 and CDR2: MNHEY, SVGEGT. The CDR3 is 18 amino acids. CDR3 in amino acids: CASSYSERGQSIKNIQYF.

The CDR3 reads CASSLVASVNEQFF. The chain uses TRBV5-1 and TRBJ2-1; the TCRdb D gene call, TRBD2, has no DNA to confirm it. The CDR3 loop spans 14 amino acids. CDR1 and CDR2 (germline): SGHRS, YFSETQ.

The chain employs TRBV6-6 and TRBJ2-7; there is no DNA to check the TCRdb D call of TRBD1. The CDR3 is 13 amino acids. Germline V CDR1 and CDR2: MNHNY, SVGAGI (reference sequence). CDR3 region: CASSPPDRGEQYF.

The chain joins TRBV5-1 to TRBJ1-1; TCRdb picks TRBD1, but there is no DNA to check that call. This CDR3 is 14 amino acids long. The germline V gene has CDR1 SGHRS and CDR2 YFSETQ. CDR3: CASSSAGMNTEAFF.

The chain joins TRBV3-1 to TRBJ2-1. The CDR3 is 17 amino acids. The V gene's germline CDR1 is LGHDT and CDR2 YNNKEL (reference sequence). CDR3 protein: CASSHDSRGSSYNEQFF.

The chain has TRBV14 and TRBJ2-1. The V gene's germline CDR1 is SGHDN and CDR2 FVKESK. The CDR3 is 13 residues long. The CDR3 reads CASSPEARNEQFF.

The chain uses TRBV7-9 and TRBJ2-5. This CDR3 comprises 12 residues. The germline V gene has CDR1 SEHNR and CDR2 FQNEAQ (reference sequence). The CDR3 loop is CASSYSLPTQYF.

V is TRBV27 and J is TRBJ2-7; TCRdb returns TRBD1, unconfirmable since there is no DNA. CDR3 length: 15 residues. Germline CDR1 reads MNHEY; CDR2 reads SMNVEV (reference sequence). CDR3 sequence: CASNQGQPITYEQYF.

The chain couples TRBV9 to TRBJ2-3; no DNA is available, so the TRBD2 call from TCRdb remains unchecked. Germline V gives CDR1 SGDLS, CDR2 YYNGEE. The CDR3 length is 16 residues. The chain's CDR3 is CASSVALARSTDTQYF.

The chain carries TRBV20-1 and TRBJ2-5; TCRdb's D call, TRBD1, is unchecked because there is no DNA. Germline CDR1 DFQATT, CDR2 SNEGSKA (reference sequence). The CDR3 consists of 14 residues. The CDR3 sequence: CSAPGTGAWETQYF.

The chain is built from TRBV5-1 and TRBJ1-1. The CDR3 has 14 amino acids. Germline V gene sequence: CDR1 SGHRS, CDR2 YFSETQ. CDR3 protein: CASSLWSPNTEAFF.

The J gene is TRBJ2-3, the V gene TRBV29-1; there is no DNA to check the TCRdb D call of TRBD2. This CDR3 is 12 amino acids long. Germline lookup yields CDR1 SQVTM and CDR2 ANQGSEA. The CDR3 region is CSVGRVTDTQYF.

The chain has TRBV15 and TRBJ2-2; the D gene TCRdb calls, TRBD2, cannot be checked with no DNA. The CDR3 runs to 14 residues. Germline V gene data show CDR1 as LNHNV and CDR2 as YYDKDF (reference sequence). The CDR3 spells CATSRGTSGGELFF.

V is TRBV5-1 and J is TRBJ2-1. Per germline, CDR1 SGHRS and CDR2 YFSETQ. The CDR3 is 14 residues long. CDR3 amino acids: CASSLRADYNEQFF.

V gene TRBV3-1 combines with J gene TRBJ2-7; TCRdb indicates TRBD1, and absent DNA this call remains unverified. The CDR3 is 16 residues long. The germline CDR1 and CDR2 sequences are LGHDT and YNNKEL (reference sequence). The chain's CDR3 is CASSQDPGQLSYEQYF.

The chain combines TRBV29-1 with TRBJ1-2; TCRdb selects TRBD1, and the lack of DNA leaves this call unchecked. The CDR3 runs to 14 residues. CDR1 SQVTM and CDR2 ANQGSEA come from the germline V gene. The CDR3 sequence is CSVEDRRGGYGYTF.

The chain has TRBV4-1 and TRBJ2-3; the TRBD2 assignment by TCRdb is unverifiable without DNA. This CDR3 comprises 15 residues. CDR1 and CDR2 from the germline V gene are MGHRA and YSYEKL. The CDR3 region is CASSQYSGDGDTQYF.